A single sample is the source of the 30 T cell receptor beta chains below, sequenced in a study of OX40 agonist ivuxolimab in advanced cancers. The table came from immunoSEQ multiplex PCR; TCRdb's copy has only in-frame clones and leaves some out. The data hold 40,000 to 50,000 clones, with around nine tenths observed a single time. The sequencing used CD4+ or CD8+ T cells sorted from blood, collected in a trial of the OX40 agonist ivuxolimab. The receptor source for this set is an adult with an advanced solid tumor such as melanoma, head and neck, liver or kidney cancer.

This sequence joins TRBV6-1 and TRBJ1-1, with 10 bases aligning to TRBD1. Germline trimming cut 7 bases from V and 10 bases from J; bases unmatched to any gene: 9. The CDR3 sequence is 13 residues long. Germline values: CDR1 MNHNS, CDR2 SASEGT. The CDR3 spells CASTLDRGRGAFF. CDR3 bases: TGTGCCAGCACTCTAGACAGGGGGCGAGGAGCTTTCTTT.

DNA of the CDR3: TGTGCCAGTAGAATGGCTGGAAACACCATATATTTT. Its translation is CASRMAGNTIYF. The chain recombines TRBV6-6 with TRBJ1-3; no clear D gene. CDR1 MNHNY and CDR2 SVGAGI come from the germline V gene (reference sequence). V lost 9 bases and J lost 2, with 8 bases in between. The CDR3 consists of 12 residues.

The chain employs TRBV7-2 and TRBJ2-2; TRBD2 agrees at 14 bases. Germline CDR1 SGHTA, CDR2 FQGNSA. V dropped 4 bases and J dropped 4; count of bases not matched to a gene: 2. CDR3 length: 16 amino acids. CDR3 bases: TGTGCCAGCAGCTCCGGACTAGCGGGGGGCACCGGGGAGCTGTTTTTT. Its translation is CASSSGLAGGTGELFF.

In this sample, this clone turned up once. The chain carries TRBV6-1 and TRBJ1-2; 11 bases are shared with TRBD1. This CDR3 has 15 amino acids. J gave up 5 bases and V 1 base, and 3 bases lay outside the gene matches. Germline CDR1 MNHNS, CDR2 SASEGT. The CDR3 here is CASSEGGQGAYGYTF. The CDR3 DNA sequence: TGTGCCAGCAGTGAAGGCGGACAGGGGGCGTATGGCTACACCTTC.

V gene TRBV5-1 combines with J gene TRBJ2-1; D possibly corresponds to TRBD2 (5 bases). Germline V gene lookup returns CDR1 SGHRS and CDR2 YFSETQ. The length of the CDR3 is 14 residues. Trimming left V 1 base short and J 5 bases short, with 10 bases between. In DNA form, the CDR3 reads TGCGCCAGCAGCTTGTCGATGCGGGACAATGAGCAGTTCTTC. The encoded protein is CASSLSMRDNEQFF.

CDR3 nucleotide sequence: TGTGCCAGCAGACTAGACCCAGACACAGATACGCAGTATTTT. This sequence encodes CASRLDPDTDTQYF. V usage is TRBV6-5 and J usage is TRBJ2-3; tentatively, D is TRBD2 (5 bases). Germline V gene data show CDR1 as MNHEY and CDR2 as SVGAGI. The CDR3 loop spans 14 amino acids. V lost 6 bases and J lost 2, with 12 bases in between.

This clone was counted once. V gene TRBV9 combines with J gene TRBJ2-7; D gene uncertain. The CDR3 spans 12 residues. CDR1 and CDR2 from the germline V gene are SGDLS and YYNGEE. The V gene lost 0 bases and the J gene lost 3 bases, with 4 bases spanning the gap. In DNA, the CDR3 is TGTGCCAGCAGCGTAGGCGACTACGAGCAGTACTTC. This codes for CASSVGDYEQYF. Variable domain in full (rest from reference TRBV9 and TRBJ2-7): DSGVTQTPKHLITATGQRVTLRCSPRSGDLSVYWYQQSLDQGLQFLIQYYNGEERAKGNILERFSAQQFPDLHSELNLSSLELGDSALYFCASSVGDYEQYFGPGTRLTVT.

The rearrangement links TRBV5-1 to TRBJ2-5; the D is unclear. Germline loops: CDR1 SGHRS, CDR2 YFSETQ. The CDR3 has 15 residues. V was pared by 0 bases and J by 5 bases, with 14 bases between. The CDR3 sequence: CASSLAPPRKETQYF. In nucleotides, the CDR3 is TGCGCCAGCAGCTTGGCGCCGCCGAGGAAGGAGACCCAGTACTTC.

Only a few counts were recorded for this clone. This chain connects TRBV6-5 to TRBJ2-7; 9 bases map to TRBD1. This CDR3 comprises 14 residues. V shed 4 bases, J shed 3 bases, and the junction held 4 bases outside the gene matches. Germline CDR1 MNHEY, CDR2 SVGAGI. In nucleotides, the CDR3 is TGTGCCAGCAGTTTCCGGGACAGGGACTACGAGCAGTACTTC. Protein sequence: CASSFRDRDYEQYF.

This rearrangement joins TRBV6-1 to TRBJ2-1; TRBD1 might be the D (5 bases). The CDR3 sequence is 16 residues long. The germline V gene encodes CDR1 MNHNS and CDR2 SASEGT. Trimming left V 0 bases short and J 1 base short, with 10 bases between. The CDR3 loop reads CASSEASQGSYNEQFF. The CDR3, as DNA: TGTGCCAGCAGTGAAGCGAGTCAGGGTTCCTACAATGAGCAGTTCTTC.

The gene calls are TRBV6-6 and TRBJ1-1; 7 nucleotides agree with TRBD1. The CDR3 runs 16 residues. CDR1 and CDR2 (germline): MNHNY, SVGAGI (reference sequence). V was clipped by 6 bases and J by 1 base; unmatched bases: 11. The CDR3 sequence is CASSRSQGQPNTEAFF. The CDR3, as DNA: TGTGCCAGCAGCCGAAGCCAGGGACAGCCGAACACTGAAGCTTTCTTT.

The rearrangement joins TRBV21-1 to TRBJ2-1; the table calls TRBD2, which could not be checked here. TRBV21-1 is tagged as a pseudogene. This CDR3 is 16 amino acids long. The DNA of the CDR3 is TGTGCCGTATCATGCCCAAGGGAGACCTACTACAATGAGCAGTTCTTC. Encoded protein: CAVSCPRETYYNEQFF.

On this clone itself: The germline gene is not matched at one end of the junction; a read error may be the cause. The chain recombines TRBV7-7 with TRBJ2-1; 11 bases are a match to TRBD2. CDR1 is SSHAT, CDR2 FNYEAQ, per germline (reference sequence). This CDR3 is built from 16 residues. CDR3 sequence reads: CASSPASGGFYNEQFF. As DNA, the CDR3 is TGTGCTAGCAGTCCTGCTAGCGGGGGGTTCTACAATGAGCAGTTCTTC.

This clone has a single count. The rearrangement uses TRBV19 and TRBJ1-2; perhaps TRBD1 as D (5 bases). The V gene lost 4 bases and the J gene lost 3 bases, with 18 bases spanning the gap. There are 16 residues in the CDR3. CDR1 LNHDA and CDR2 SQIVND come from the germline V gene (reference sequence). The CDR3 DNA reads TGTGCCAGTAGTACCACCGGGGCCGCTAAAGACTATGGCTACACCTTC. Protein sequence: CASSTTGAAKDYGYTF. The entire variable domain, with the rest obtained from reference TRBV19 and TRBJ1-2, is as follows: DGGITQSPKYLFRKEGQNVTLSCEQNLNHDAMYWYRQDPGQGLRLIYYSQIVNDFQKGDIAEGYSVSREKKESFPLTVTSAQKNPTAFYLCASSTTGAAKDYGYTFGSGTRLTVV.

This chain links TRBV5-1 with TRBJ1-5; D is uncertain. The V end was cut by 0 bases, the J end by 6 bases, with 4 bases between. CDR1 is SGHRS and CDR2 is YFSETQ in the germline V gene. This CDR3 comprises 12 residues. CDR3 in DNA: TGCGCCAGCAGCTTGGGGCGTCAGCCCCAGCATTTT. Its translation is CASSLGRQPQHF.

The chain recombines TRBV19 with TRBJ1-4; D may be TRBD1 (5 bases). The V end lost 6 bases, the J end lost 2 bases, and 13 bases lay between the germline ends. CDR3 length: 15 residues. The germline gives CDR1 LNHDA, CDR2 SQIVND (reference sequence). The CDR3 DNA is TGTGCCAGTAGGCTCCAGGGATGGACTAATGAAAAACTGTTTTTT. Translated: CASRLQGWTNEKLFF.

The chain combines TRBV7-3 with TRBJ2-2; the match to TRBD1 covers 7 bases. Germline V CDR1 and CDR2: SGHTA, FQGTGA. This CDR3 is built from 16 residues. V dropped 5 bases and J dropped 3; count of bases not matched to a gene: 9. In nucleotides, the CDR3 is TGTGCCAGCAGCCCACCGACAGGGATGGACACCGGGGAGCTGTTTTTT. Its translation is CASSPPTGMDTGELFF. The variable domain in full, completed from reference TRBV7-3 and TRBJ2-2, reads GAGVSQTPSNKVTEKGKYVELRCDPISGHTALYWYRQSLGQGPEFLIYFQGTGAADDSGLPNDRFFAVRPEGSVSTLKIQRTERGDSAVYLCASSPPTGMDTGELFFGEGSRLTVL.

The V call is TRBV27, the J call TRBJ2-3; TRBD2 agrees at 10 bases. The germline CDR1 and CDR2 sequences are MNHEY and SMNVEV (reference sequence). CDR3 length: 17 residues. J was trimmed by 0 bases and V by 2 bases; bases with no gene match: 5. DNA for the CDR3: TGTGCCAGCAGTTTAACTAGCGGGGCCTCTAGCACAGATACGCAGTATTTT. It yields the protein CASSLTSGASSTDTQYF.

V is TRBV4-1 and J is TRBJ2-7; possible D gene TRBD1, 6 bases. This CDR3 has 15 residues. Trimming removed 1 base at V and 3 bases at J, with 13 bases between. CDR1 and CDR2 from the germline V gene are MGHRA and YSYEKL. CDR3 protein: CASSQGGQGLYEQYF. CDR3 in DNA: TGCGCCAGCAGCCAAGGCGGGCAGGGGCTCTACGAGCAGTACTTC.

The gene calls are TRBV27 and TRBJ2-2; a possible D gene is TRBD2 (6 bases). The CDR3 is 15 amino acids. The germline CDR1 and CDR2 sequences are MNHEY and SMNVEV (reference sequence). V shed 1 base and J shed 5 bases, with 11 bases lying between them. The CDR3 protein is CASSLWGGVTGELFF. DNA of the CDR3: TGTGCCAGCAGTTTATGGGGAGGAGTGACCGGGGAGCTGTTTTTT.

This clone has just a few counts. The V gene is TRBV29-1, the J gene TRBJ2-2; perhaps TRBD2 as D (6 bases). The CDR3 has 11 amino acids. Looked up from germline, CDR1 is SQVTM and CDR2 is ANQGSEA. The chain's CDR3 is CGAGRVGELFF. CDR3 coding DNA: TGCGGCGCGGGGCGGGTCGGGGAGCTGTTTTTT.

The chain employs TRBV18 and TRBJ1-2, with TRBD1 identical over 8 bases. This CDR3 has 15 residues. After removal of 3 bases from V and 6 bases from J, the junction contained 9 bases not matched to a gene. CDR1 and CDR2 from the germline V gene are KGHSH and LQKENI. The CDR3 DNA sequence: TGTGCCAGCTCACCCTCAACAGGGGGGCCGGATGGCTACACCTTC. Its translation is CASSPSTGGPDGYTF.

This chain uses TRBV27 with TRBJ2-7; TRBD2 aligns across 10 bases. Germline V gives CDR1 MNHEY, CDR2 SMNVEV (reference sequence). The CDR3 consists of 15 residues. Trimming took 1 base from V and 0 from J; bases not matched to a gene: 0. The CDR3 protein is CASSLWTSGSYEQYF. The CDR3 DNA follows: TGTGCCAGCAGTTTATGGACTAGCGGCTCCTACGAGCAGTACTTC.

This chain connects TRBV18 to TRBJ1-1; 7 bases agree with TRBD1. CDR1 KGHSH and CDR2 LQKENI come from the germline V gene. V was clipped by 5 bases and J by 7 bases; unmatched bases: 7. The CDR3 is 13 amino acids. In DNA form, the CDR3 reads TGTGCCAGCTCAAGTACAGGGGTCGATGAAGCTTTCTTT. Residues: CASSSTGVDEAFF.

The chain joins TRBV2 to TRBJ2-3, with TRBD1 matching 8 bases. The CDR3 is made up of 15 amino acids. Unmatched junction bases numbered 10, after V lost 7 bases and J lost 4 bases. Per germline, CDR1 SNHLY and CDR2 FYNNEI. The CDR3 here is CASIPTGVVADTQYF. The CDR3, as DNA: TGTGCCAGCATTCCGACAGGGGTTGTCGCAGATACGCAGTATTTT. The full variable domain, rest sourced from reference TRBV2 and TRBJ2-3, is EPEVTQTPSHQVTQMGQEVILRCVPISNHLYFYWYRQILGQKVEFLVSFYNNEISEKSEIFDDQFSVERPDGSNFTLKIRSTKLEDSAMYFCASIPTGVVADTQYFGPGTRLTVL.

The rearrangement links TRBV19 to TRBJ2-4; D unclear. The CDR3 consists of 15 residues. In germline, CDR1 is LNHDA, CDR2 SQIVND (reference sequence). V was pared by 2 bases and J by 3 bases, with 11 bases between. Here the CDR3 DNA reads TGTGCCAGTAGTATATCTATTTTAGGCAAAAACATTCAGTACTTC. This translates into CASSISILGKNIQYF.

The rearrangement joins TRBV5-1 to TRBJ2-7, with 10 bases identical to TRBD1. The germline V gene encodes CDR1 SGHRS and CDR2 YFSETQ. This CDR3 spans 15 amino acids. V was pared by 3 bases and J by 0 bases, with 3 bases of the junction left unmatched. The CDR3 sequence is CASSWTGGNSYEQYF. Written as DNA, the CDR3 is TGCGCCAGCAGCTGGACAGGGGGGAACTCCTACGAGCAGTACTTC. The variable domain in full, with the rest retrieved from reference TRBV5-1 and TRBJ2-7, is KAGVTQTPRYLIKTRGQQVTLSCSPISGHRSVSWYQQTPGQGLQFLFEYFSETQRNKGNFPGRFSGRQFSNSRSEMNVSTLELGDSALYLCASSWTGGNSYEQYFGPGTRLTVT.

This clone was counted a few times. The V call is TRBV2, the J call TRBJ2-5; possible D gene TRBD2, 7 bases. The CDR3 contains 15 residues. V lost 6 bases to trimming and J lost 4 bases, with 18 bases between them. Looked up from germline, CDR1 is SNHLY and CDR2 is FYNNEI. CDR3 residues: CASSDGGRGGETQYF. The CDR3 DNA is TGTGCCAGCAGCGATGGTGGAAGGGGGGGAGAGACCCAGTACTTC.

The chain links TRBV19 to TRBJ2-5, with 11 nucleotides matching TRBD2. The germline V gene has CDR1 LNHDA and CDR2 SQIVND (reference sequence). Germline trimming cut 3 bases from V and 2 bases from J; bases unmatched to any gene: 8. The CDR3 is made up of 17 amino acids. In nucleotides, the CDR3 is TGTGCCAGTAGTATGATCCCAACTAGCGGGGGTCAAGAGACCCAGTACTTC. The encoded protein is CASSMIPTSGGQETQYF.

The DNA of the CDR3 is TGCGCCAGCAGCGACACCAGCTCCTACGAGCAGTACTTC. It is translated as CASSDTSSYEQYF. This sequence joins TRBV5-1 and TRBJ2-7, with D uncertain. The germline V gene encodes CDR1 SGHRS and CDR2 YFSETQ. The CDR3 has 13 residues. V dropped 4 bases and J dropped 0 bases, with 8 bases sitting between them.